The T cell receptor (beta chain) described here comes from a study of shared clonotypes between healthy human individuals. Study-wide results and limits: Researchers sampled blood only, noting tissue repertoires likely differ.

The V and J ends lost 2 bases and 2 bases respectively, with 13 bases between them. Germline values: CDR1 SGHDN, CDR2 FVKESK. The CDR3 is 15 amino acids. Donors had no recently reported acute infections or vaccinations and were HIV-negative. This clone appeared once. What it binds is unknown. Measured with immunoSEQ multiplex PCR; TCRdb has only the in-frame clones, and not every one. The data contain about 2,500,000 clones, approximately 90% of them singletons. This TCR was recovered from a young man in good health. The sequenced material came from naive CD4+ T cells sorted from blood. Regarding subset: CD45RA+ positively selected. V is TRBV14 and J is TRBJ2-7; a possible D gene is TRBD1 (5 bases). The CDR3 coding sequence is TGTGCCAGCAGCCAAAGCAGGGAAGTAACCTACGAGCAGTACTTC. Translation: CASSQSREVTYEQYF.